This paragraph reports one TCR beta chain. Germline V gene sequence: CDR1 SNHLY, CDR2 FYNNEI. J was trimmed by 4 bases and V by 6 bases; bases with no gene match: 1. The CDR3 sequence is 12 residues long. The sample is drawn from a study of blood T cell repertoires in COVID-19. Study-wide background: Italy, Spain and the United States were the sources of the convalescent and acute COVID-19 samples. PBMCs, B-cell-depleted T cells, or T cells were the source of the cDNA or gDNA that made up the material.

The authors' processing: Reference gene primer amplification gave nucleated cell count estimates. Clones were sequenced by immunoSEQ multiplex PCR, and TCRdb holds only the in-frame ones, with some missing. The V and J calls and clone size come from that table; D and trimming were worked out from the DNA. The repertoire consists of fewer than 35,000 clones, with 85% occurring once and the leading ten covering over 7.5%. This chain joins TRBV2 and TRBJ1-2, with TRBD1 matching 8 bases. The material sequenced was peripheral blood. The sequence derives from a man of 80 years or more with active COVID-19. CDR3 coding DNA: TGTGCCAGCAGAGGACAGGGCTATGGCTACACCTTC. Translating gives CASRGQGYGYTF.